The subject of this entry is one TCR beta chain. Its antigen is not known. This record comes from a study of cytomegalovirus exposure and HLA in healthy donors. Broader study findings: For TCR beta chains, V- and J-gene trimming was later linked to a missense DCLRE1C variant.

Primers: 60 Vbeta forward and 13 Jbeta reverse. The repertoire was sequenced with immunoSEQ multiplex PCR; TCRdb's copy has only in-frame clones and lacks some. The sample carries around 150,000 clones, more than 70% recorded once. The TCR sequence derives from a woman aged 40 to 50 in good health and CMV-seropositive. Sequenced sample: PBMCs.

For the CDR3, the DNA is TGCAGCGTTGTACCCCTGGGGGGGGATTCGGCTCAGTACTTC. Translated, it gives CSVVPLGGDSAQYF. The V call is TRBV29-1, the J call TRBJ2-4; 7 nucleotides line up with TRBD2. The CDR3 spans 14 residues. Germline V gene lookup returns CDR1 SQVTM and CDR2 ANQGSEA. Trimming took 4 bases from V and 12 from J; bases not matched to a gene: 15.